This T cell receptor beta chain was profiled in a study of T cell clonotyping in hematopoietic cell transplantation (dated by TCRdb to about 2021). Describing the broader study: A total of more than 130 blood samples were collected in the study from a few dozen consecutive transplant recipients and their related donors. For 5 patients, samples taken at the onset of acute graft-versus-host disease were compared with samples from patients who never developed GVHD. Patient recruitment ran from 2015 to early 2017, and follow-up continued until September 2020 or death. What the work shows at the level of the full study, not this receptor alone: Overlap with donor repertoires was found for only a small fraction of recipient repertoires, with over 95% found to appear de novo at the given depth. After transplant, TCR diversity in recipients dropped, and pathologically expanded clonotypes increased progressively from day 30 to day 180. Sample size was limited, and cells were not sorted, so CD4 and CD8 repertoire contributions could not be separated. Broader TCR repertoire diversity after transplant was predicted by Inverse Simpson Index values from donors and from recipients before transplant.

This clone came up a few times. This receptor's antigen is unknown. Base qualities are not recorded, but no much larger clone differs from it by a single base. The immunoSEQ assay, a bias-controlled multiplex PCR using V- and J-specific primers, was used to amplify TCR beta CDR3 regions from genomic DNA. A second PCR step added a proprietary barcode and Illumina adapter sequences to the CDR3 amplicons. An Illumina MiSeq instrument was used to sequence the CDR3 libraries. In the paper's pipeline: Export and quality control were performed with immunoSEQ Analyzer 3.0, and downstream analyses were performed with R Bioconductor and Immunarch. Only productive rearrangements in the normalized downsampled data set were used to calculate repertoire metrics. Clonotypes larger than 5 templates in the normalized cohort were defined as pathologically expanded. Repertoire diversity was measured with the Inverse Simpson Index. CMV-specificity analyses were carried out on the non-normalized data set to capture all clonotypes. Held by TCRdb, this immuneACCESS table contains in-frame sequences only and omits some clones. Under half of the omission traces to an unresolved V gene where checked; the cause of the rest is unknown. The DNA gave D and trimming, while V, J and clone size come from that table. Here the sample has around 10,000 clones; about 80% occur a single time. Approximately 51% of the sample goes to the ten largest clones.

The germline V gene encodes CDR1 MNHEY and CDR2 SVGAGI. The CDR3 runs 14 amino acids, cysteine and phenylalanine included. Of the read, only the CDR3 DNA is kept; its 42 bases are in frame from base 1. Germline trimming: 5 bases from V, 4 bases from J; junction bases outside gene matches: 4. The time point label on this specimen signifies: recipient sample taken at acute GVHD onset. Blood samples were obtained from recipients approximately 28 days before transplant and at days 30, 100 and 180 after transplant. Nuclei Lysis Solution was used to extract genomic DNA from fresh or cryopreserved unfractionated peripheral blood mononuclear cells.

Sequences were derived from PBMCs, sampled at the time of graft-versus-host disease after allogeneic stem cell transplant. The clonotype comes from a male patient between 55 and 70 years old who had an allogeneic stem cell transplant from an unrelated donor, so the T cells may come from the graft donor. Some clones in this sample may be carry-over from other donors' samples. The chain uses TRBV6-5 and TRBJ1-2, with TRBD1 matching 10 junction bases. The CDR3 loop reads CASSGGTGAYGYTF. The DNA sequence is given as TGTGCCAGCAGTGGAGGGACAGGGGCCTATGGCTACACCTTC.